A single sample gave rise to the 14 T cell receptor beta chains below, sequenced in a study of T cell responses to AZD1222 COVID-19 vaccine. Generated by immunoSEQ multiplex PCR, the TCRdb table keeps only in-frame clones and is missing some. Of 90,000 to 150,000 clones listed, about 88% were seen once; the top ten hold about 3%. The source was peripheral blood, collected 28 days after the second AZD1222 dose. Source of these receptors: an adult who received the AZD1222 COVID-19 vaccine.

This chain links TRBV9 with TRBJ1-1; no firm D call. V was clipped by 0 bases and J by 1 base, with 4 bases between them. Germline loops: CDR1 SGDLS, CDR2 YYNGEE. The CDR3 is made up of 13 amino acids. CDR3 in amino acids: CASSVGANTEAFF. As DNA, the CDR3 is TGTGCCAGCAGCGTAGGAGCGAACACTGAAGCTTTCTTT.

The V call is TRBV7-3, the J call TRBJ2-7, with 10 bases fitting TRBD1. CDR1 and CDR2 (germline): SGHTA, FQGTGA. J was trimmed by 4 bases and V by 5 bases; bases with no gene match: 8. The CDR3 spans 15 residues. CDR3 region: CASSLSGTGVYEQYF. CDR3 nucleotides: TGTGCCAGCAGCCTAAGCGGGACAGGGGTGTACGAGCAGTACTTC.

This clone was counted between two and nine times. J is TRBJ1-2 and V is TRBV29-1; TRBD1 is a possible D gene (6 bases). The CDR3 is 12 residues long. The germline V and J ends were trimmed by 7 bases and 7 bases, with 16 bases remaining between them. The germline V gene encodes CDR1 SQVTM and CDR2 ANQGSEA. DNA of the CDR3: TGCAGCGGAACAGGGCTGGTTGCTGGCTACACCTTC. This gives the protein CSGTGLVAGYTF.

The rearrangement joins TRBV18 to TRBJ1-1; D is possibly TRBD1 (5 bases). This CDR3 has 11 residues. Germline CDR1 KGHSH, CDR2 LQKENI. Trimming left V 4 bases short and J 6 bases short, with 6 bases between. CDR3: CASSRGSEAFF. The CDR3 DNA follows: TGTGCCAGCTCACGGGGCTCTGAAGCTTTCTTT.

The chain has TRBV19 and TRBJ1-5; D gene uncertain. Per germline, CDR1 LNHDA and CDR2 SQIVND (reference sequence). V lost 1 base and J lost 1, with 8 bases in between. CDR3 length: 15 residues. The CDR3 sequence: CASSIAGSSNQPQHF. Here the CDR3 DNA reads TGTGCCAGTAGTATAGCTGGCAGCAGCAATCAGCCCCAGCATTTT.

This clone appeared a few times. J is TRBJ2-7 and V is TRBV7-9, with D maybe TRBD2 (5 bases). CDR1 and CDR2 (germline): SEHNR, FQNEAQ (reference sequence). This CDR3 has 11 amino acids. V was trimmed by 5 bases and J by 6 bases, leaving 8 bases between them. The CDR3 sequence is CASSGLGEQYF. DNA for the CDR3: TGTGCCAGCAGCGGACTGGGCGAGCAGTACTTC.

This clone was seen only a few times. The V gene is TRBV11-3, the J gene TRBJ1-4, with D unresolved. CDR3 size: 15 residues. CDR1 SGHNT and CDR2 YENEEA come from the germline V gene. V shed 2 bases and J shed 2 bases, with 9 bases lying between them. The DNA for the CDR3 is TGTGCCAGCAGCTTAAGACCCCTTACTAATGAAAAACTGTTTTTT. This sequence encodes CASSLRPLTNEKLFF. The full variable domain, in which reference TRBV11-3 and TRBJ1-4 provide the parts outside the CDR3, is EAGVVQSPRYKIIEKKQPVAFWCNPISGHNTLYWYLQNLGQGPELLIRYENEEAVDDSQLPKDRFSAERLKGVDSTLKIQPAELGDSAVYLCASSLRPLTNEKLFFGSGTQLSVL.

The CDR3 region has the DNA TGTGCCAGCAGTTTGGGACAGCATCAGCCCCAGCATTTT. Residues: CASSLGQHQPQHF. The V and J genes are TRBV14 and TRBJ1-5; 7 nucleotides line up with TRBD1. This CDR3 contains 13 residues. V was pared by 6 bases and J by 5 bases, with 4 bases of the junction left unmatched. Germline CDR1 and CDR2: SGHDN and FVKESK. Combining the CDR3 with reference TRBV14 and TRBJ1-5 gives the whole variable domain EAGVTQFPSHSVIEKGQTVTLRCDPISGHDNLYWYRRVMGKEIKFLLHFVKESKQDESGMPNNRFLAERTGGTYSTLKVQPAELEDSGVYFCASSLGQHQPQHFGDGTRLSIL.

The chain employs TRBV7-9 and TRBJ2-7; 12 bases are a match to TRBD1. Germline V gene lookup returns CDR1 SEHNR and CDR2 FQNEAQ (reference sequence). The CDR3 contains 16 residues. J gave up 5 bases and V 3 bases, and 8 bases lay outside the gene matches. DNA of the CDR3: TGTGCCAGCAGCTTGAGGGGGACAGGGGGCTCGGACGAGCAGTACTTC. It is translated as CASSLRGTGGSDEQYF.

The chain employs TRBV7-6 and TRBJ2-3, with 11 nucleotides matching TRBD2. From germline, CDR1 is SGHVS and CDR2 FNYEAQ. V gave up 4 bases and J gave up 0 bases; unmatched junction bases: 6. The length of the CDR3 is 17 residues. The chain's CDR3 is CASSSGTSGASTDTQYF. In nucleotides, the CDR3 is TGTGCCAGCAGCTCCGGGACTAGCGGAGCTAGCACAGATACGCAGTATTTT.

V is TRBV9 and J is TRBJ1-2, with D possibly being TRBD1 (5 bases). Per the germline V gene, CDR1 is SGDLS and CDR2 is YYNGEE. The CDR3 spans 13 residues. V lost 3 bases to trimming and J lost 8 bases, with 14 bases between them. The chain's CDR3 is CASSAGTSMGYTF. The CDR3 nucleotides read TGTGCCAGCAGCGCCGGGACCTCGATGGGCTACACCTTC.

The chain links TRBV5-1 to TRBJ1-2, with 8 bases lining up with TRBD1. Germline loops: CDR1 SGHRS, CDR2 YFSETQ. V shed 3 bases and J 3 bases; nucleotides not matched to a gene: 13. The CDR3 is made up of 17 amino acids. The CDR3 loop reads CASSYQLGQGLHYGYTF. DNA of the CDR3: TGCGCCAGCAGCTACCAACTCGGACAGGGCCTACACTATGGCTACACCTTC.

This chain uses TRBV27 with TRBJ2-7, with 7 bases identical to TRBD1. The CDR3 covers 14 residues. The trim removed 5 bases at V and 0 bases at J, leaving 4 bases unmatched. CDR1 and CDR2 (germline): MNHEY, SMNVEV (reference sequence). The CDR3 DNA is TGTGCCAGCAGTATTAGGGACAGCTCCTACGAGCAGTACTTC. Protein: CASSIRDSSYEQYF.

The chain combines TRBV25-1 with TRBJ2-7; D could derive from TRBD1 or TRBD2 (5 bases each). This CDR3 is 13 amino acids long. Trimming took 5 bases from V and 0 from J, leaving 8 bases between them. CDR1 and CDR2 from the germline V gene are MGHDK and SYGVNS. The CDR3, as DNA: TGTGCCAGCAGTCGAGGGGTCTCCTACGAGCAGTACTTC. Its protein is CASSRGVSYEQYF.